What follows describes a single TCR beta chain. This CDR3 has 16 residues. The V gene end was trimmed by 0 bases and the J gene end by 2 bases; junction bases not matched to a gene: 5. CDR1 is MNHEY, CDR2 SVGEGT, per germline. Source study methods: Amplification of reference gene primers provided the estimated nucleated cell counts. Sequencing used immunoSEQ multiplex PCR; TCRdb keeps in-frame clones, though not all of them. The V and J calls and clone size come from that table; D and trimming were worked out from the DNA. The profile shows 88,000 or so clones, 85% of them singletons. The data belong to a study of blood T cell repertoires in COVID-19. About the research overall: COVID-19 samples from acute and convalescent phases originated in the United States, Italy and Spain. Nucleic acid was either cDNA or gDNA, and it came from T cells, B-cell-depleted T cells, or PBMCs.

Sequencing input: peripheral blood. V usage is TRBV6-2 or TRBV6-3 and J usage is TRBJ2-7; TRBD1 aligns across 9 bases. This receptor was taken from a man in his fifties or sixties with acute or convalescent COVID-19. As DNA, the CDR3 is TGTGCCAGCAGTTACTCGGGGGGACAGGGCACCTACGAGCAGTACTTC. Amino acids: CASSYSGGQGTYEQYF.